The rows below give T cell receptor beta chains drawn from one sample of a study of shared clonotypes between healthy human individuals. Only in-frame clones appear in the TCRdb table, and some are missing; sequencing was by immunoSEQ multiplex PCR. Of more than 2 million clones in the sample, 85% to 95% are singletons; the top ten hold 0.1% to 0.15%. The sample taken for sequencing was naive CD4+ T cells sorted from blood. These receptors all come from a man in his late teens or twenties in good health. Each CDR3 is given with its conserved first and last residue. The order of the fields is V gene, J gene, CDR3 protein.

TRBV10-3	TRBJ1-1	CAISEGTGLGTEAFF
TRBV7-8	TRBJ1-5	CASSLDSPNQPQHF
TRBV6-6	TRBJ1-1	CASRLGGGNEAFF
TRBV28	TRBJ2-5	CASSPTPPGGETQYF
TRBV18	TRBJ1-2	CASSPLDNGYTF
TRBV11-3	TRBJ1-4	CASSAWGRQQSEKLFF
TRBV4-2	TRBJ2-3	CASSQEGRGGPTDTQYF
TRBV21-1	TRBJ2-7	CASSEKRYEQYF
TRBV6-1	TRBJ2-5	CASRRQGASQETQYF
TRBV4-3	TRBJ2-1	CASSRTSGEYNEQFF
TRBV5-3	TRBJ2-3	CARSTGTSGSPPPLTDTQYF
TRBV6-6	TRBJ1-2	CAITDVPGQEYYGYTF
TRBV11-2	TRBJ2-3	CASSLGSGGTDTQYF
TRBV18	TRBJ2-7	CASSPGTGASYEQYF
TRBV28	TRBJ1-1	CASSLRQGAGDTEAFF
TRBV11-2	TRBJ1-6	CASSLLGTGEYNSPLHF
TRBV11-2	TRBJ2-7	CASSLRGGGAYEQYF
TRBV6-1	TRBJ2-1	CASSAIPGLAGGRRNNEQFF
TRBV14	TRBJ1-1	CASSQQGGNTEAFF
TRBV10-3	TRBJ1-1	CAISAGTGGTEAFF
TRBV9	TRBJ2-7	CASSVDGTTSYEQYF
TRBV6-1	TRBJ2-1	CASSEDRLAGRGAYNEQFF
TRBV30	-	CAWSAGGGPWDEQYF
TRBV7-6	TRBJ1-5	CASSLAGSNQPQHF
TRBV10-3	TRBJ2-2	CAISESPGANTGELFF
TRBV2	TRBJ2-1	CASTGGGPSYNEQFF
TRBV4-2	TRBJ1-4	CASSQTGQENEKLFF
TRBV29-1	TRBJ2-7	CSVVGTIHEQYF
TRBV19	TRBJ2-7	CASSIHGTTPTYEQYF
TRBV6-1	TRBJ2-5	CASSPSGGNGETQYF
TRBV7-9	TRBJ2-3	CASSPKGGTDTQYF
TRBV28	TRBJ1-2	CASSRPTGSAYGYTF
TRBV19	TRBJ1-2	CASSIGVGTAHGYTF
TRBV5-4	TRBJ2-7	CASSLGSGGKYEQYF
TRBV30	TRBJ1-2	CAWSRGDRASGYTF
TRBV2	TRBJ2-5	CASKLSSGRAEKTQYF
TRBV18	TRBJ1-1	CASSLGTLNTEAFF
TRBV18	TRBJ1-1	CASSLSPGLLLGAFF
TRBV27	TRBJ2-7	CASSLRLATYEQYF
TRBV15	TRBJ2-5	CATSRDPPTSGYF
TRBV5-1	TRBJ1-4	CASSSTGGGGEKLFF
TRBV19	TRBJ2-7	CASSISSGTYEQYF
TRBV5-1	TRBJ2-7	CASSLEGFPYEQYF
TRBV28	TRBJ2-2	CASLSGGELFF
TRBV10-1	TRBJ2-1	CASSDDSFNEQFF